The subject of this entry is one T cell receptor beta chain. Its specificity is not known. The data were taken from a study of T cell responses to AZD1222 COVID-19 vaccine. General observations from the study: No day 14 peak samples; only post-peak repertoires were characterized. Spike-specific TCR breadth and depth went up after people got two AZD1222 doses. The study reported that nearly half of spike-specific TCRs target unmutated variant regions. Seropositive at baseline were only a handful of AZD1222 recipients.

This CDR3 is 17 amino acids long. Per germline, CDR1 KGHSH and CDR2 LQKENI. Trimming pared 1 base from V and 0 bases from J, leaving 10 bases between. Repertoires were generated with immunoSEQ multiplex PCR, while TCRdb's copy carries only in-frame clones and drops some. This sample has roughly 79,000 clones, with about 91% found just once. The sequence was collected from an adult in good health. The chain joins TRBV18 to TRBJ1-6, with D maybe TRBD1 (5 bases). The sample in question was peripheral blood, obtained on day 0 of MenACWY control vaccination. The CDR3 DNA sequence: TGTGCCAGCTCACCACAGCCAGGGAGCTCCTATAATTCACCCCTCCACTTT. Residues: CASSPQPGSSYNSPLHF.